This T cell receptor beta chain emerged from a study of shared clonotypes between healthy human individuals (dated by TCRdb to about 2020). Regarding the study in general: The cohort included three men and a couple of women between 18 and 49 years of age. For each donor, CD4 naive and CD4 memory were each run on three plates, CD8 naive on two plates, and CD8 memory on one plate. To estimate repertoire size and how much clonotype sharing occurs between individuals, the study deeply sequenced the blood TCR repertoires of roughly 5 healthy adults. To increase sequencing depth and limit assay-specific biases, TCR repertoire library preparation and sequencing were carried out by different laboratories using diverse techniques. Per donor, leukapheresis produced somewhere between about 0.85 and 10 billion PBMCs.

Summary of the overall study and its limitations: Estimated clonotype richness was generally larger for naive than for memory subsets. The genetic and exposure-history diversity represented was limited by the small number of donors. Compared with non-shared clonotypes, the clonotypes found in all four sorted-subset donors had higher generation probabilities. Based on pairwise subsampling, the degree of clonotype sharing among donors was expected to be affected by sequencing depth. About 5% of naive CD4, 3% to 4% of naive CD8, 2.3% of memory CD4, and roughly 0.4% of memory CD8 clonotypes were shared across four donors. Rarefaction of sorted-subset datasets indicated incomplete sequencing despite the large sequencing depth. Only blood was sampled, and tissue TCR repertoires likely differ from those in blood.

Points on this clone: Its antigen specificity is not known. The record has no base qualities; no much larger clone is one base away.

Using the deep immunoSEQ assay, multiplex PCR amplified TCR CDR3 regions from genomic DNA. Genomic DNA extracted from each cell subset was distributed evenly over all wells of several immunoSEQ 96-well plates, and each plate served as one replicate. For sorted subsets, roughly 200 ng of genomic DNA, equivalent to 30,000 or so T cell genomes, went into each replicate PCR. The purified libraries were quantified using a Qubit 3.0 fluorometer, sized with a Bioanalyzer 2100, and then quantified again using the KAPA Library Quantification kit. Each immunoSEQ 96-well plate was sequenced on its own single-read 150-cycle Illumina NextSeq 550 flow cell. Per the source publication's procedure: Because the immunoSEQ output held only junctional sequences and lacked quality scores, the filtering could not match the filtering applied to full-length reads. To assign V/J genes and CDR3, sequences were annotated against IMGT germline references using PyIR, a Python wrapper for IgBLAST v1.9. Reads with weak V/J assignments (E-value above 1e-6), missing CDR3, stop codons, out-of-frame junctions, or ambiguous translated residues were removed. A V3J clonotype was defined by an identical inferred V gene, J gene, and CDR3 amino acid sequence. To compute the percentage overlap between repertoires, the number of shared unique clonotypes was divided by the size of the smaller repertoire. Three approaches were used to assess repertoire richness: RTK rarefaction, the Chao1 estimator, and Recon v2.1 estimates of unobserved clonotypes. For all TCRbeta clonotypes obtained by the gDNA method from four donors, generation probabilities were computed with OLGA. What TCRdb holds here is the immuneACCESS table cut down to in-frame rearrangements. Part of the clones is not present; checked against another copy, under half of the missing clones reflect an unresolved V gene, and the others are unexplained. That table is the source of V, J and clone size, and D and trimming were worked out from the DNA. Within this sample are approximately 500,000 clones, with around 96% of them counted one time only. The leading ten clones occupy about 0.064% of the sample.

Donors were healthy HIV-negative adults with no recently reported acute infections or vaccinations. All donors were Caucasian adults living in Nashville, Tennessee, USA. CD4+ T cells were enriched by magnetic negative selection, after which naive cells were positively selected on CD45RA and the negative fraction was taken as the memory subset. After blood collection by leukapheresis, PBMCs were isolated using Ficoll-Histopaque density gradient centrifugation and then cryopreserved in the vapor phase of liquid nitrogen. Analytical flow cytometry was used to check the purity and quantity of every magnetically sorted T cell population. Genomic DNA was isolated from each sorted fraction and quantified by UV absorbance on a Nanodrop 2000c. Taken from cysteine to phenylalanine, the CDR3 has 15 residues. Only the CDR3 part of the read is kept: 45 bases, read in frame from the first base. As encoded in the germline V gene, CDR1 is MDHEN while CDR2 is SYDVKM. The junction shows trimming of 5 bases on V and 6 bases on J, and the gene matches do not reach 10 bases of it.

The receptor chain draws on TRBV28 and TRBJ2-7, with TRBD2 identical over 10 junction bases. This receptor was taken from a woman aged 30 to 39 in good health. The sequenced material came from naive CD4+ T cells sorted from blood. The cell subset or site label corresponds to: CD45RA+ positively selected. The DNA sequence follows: TGTGCCAGCAGTCCCGCTAGCGGGAGTCTCGGCGAGCAGTACTTC. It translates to CASSPASGSLGEQYF.